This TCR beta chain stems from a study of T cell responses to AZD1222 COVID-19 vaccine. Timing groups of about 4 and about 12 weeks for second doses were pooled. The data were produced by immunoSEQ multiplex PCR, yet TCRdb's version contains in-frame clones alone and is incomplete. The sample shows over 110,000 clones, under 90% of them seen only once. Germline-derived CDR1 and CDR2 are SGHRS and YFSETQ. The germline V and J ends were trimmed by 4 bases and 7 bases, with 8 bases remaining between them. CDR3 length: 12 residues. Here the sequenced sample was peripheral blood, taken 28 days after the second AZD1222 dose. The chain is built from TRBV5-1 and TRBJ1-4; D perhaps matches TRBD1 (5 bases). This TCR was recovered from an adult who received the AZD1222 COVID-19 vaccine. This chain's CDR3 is CASSLGGEKLFF. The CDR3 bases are TGCGCCAGCAGCCTGGGGGGTGAAAAACTGTTTTTT.